This TCR beta chain was recovered during a study of PD-L1 blockade in urothelial cancer (dated by TCRdb to the late 2010s). Broadly, across the study: Every patient began therapy in 2014 and was given atezolizumab 1,200 mg intravenously every 3 weeks. TCR sequencing covered pretreatment tumor samples and matched, serially collected peripheral blood taken before and after atezolizumab treatment. An exploratory multi-omic analysis was conducted of the somatic, immune and clinical correlates of response to PD-L1 blockade with atezolizumab in urothelial cancer. Durable clinical benefit was defined as a progression-free survival longer than 6 months, and TCR features were additionally tested against progression-free survival and overall survival. Approximately 30 patients had pretreatment blood TCR-seq, approximately 24 had at least one posttreatment blood collection, and approximately 24 had tumor TCR-seq. A median of about 150,000 T cells and some 90,000 unique TCRs was obtained from blood samples, and a median clonality of around 0.08 was observed. Whole exome sequencing and RNA sequencing of pretreatment tumors were performed alongside TCR sequencing in the same patients. Durable clinical benefit was achieved by nine patients and was not achieved by 20 patients. About nine tenths of the roughly 29 patients were males with bladder-origin urothelial cancer, and about 65% of the roughly 30 reported a prior smoking history. Patients had an ECOG performance status of 0 or 1 and had received between 0 and 3 prior chemotherapy regimens. Blood samples were analyzed at two time points: 3 weeks after treatment start (second dose) and 6 weeks after treatment start. The investigation overall reported the following: A pretreatment peripheral blood TCR clonality below the median was linked to improved progression-free and overall survival. Patients with durable benefit showed greater expansion of tumor-associated TCR clones in peripheral blood 3 weeks after starting treatment (n ≈ 20, p = 0.022). Because the sample size was small (n ≈ 29) and many of the analyses were exploratory, the results are meant to be hypothesis-generating.

Taken from cysteine to phenylalanine, the CDR3 has 16 residues. Only the CDR3 portion is preserved as DNA: 48 bases, with reading frame beginning at the first base. CDR1 LNHDA and CDR2 SQIVND were looked up in the germline V gene (reference sequence). Trimming at the junction amounts to 3 bases on V and 2 bases on J, and the germline ends lie 14 bases apart. The sample's time point label, in plain terms: pretreatment peripheral blood. A total of around 30 patients with locally advanced or metastatic urothelial carcinoma, treated at Memorial Sloan Kettering on a trial protocol, made up the cohort. Peripheral blood mononuclear cells were collected pretreatment and during treatment, with between 1 and 8 total time points per patient. The Qiagen DNeasy Blood extraction kit was used to purify genomic DNA from total PBMCs and tumor samples. Collected pretreatment and during treatment, PBMCs were isolated and stored as previously described.

As for this clone: Which antigen it targets is not known. No base qualities exist here, and no much larger clone lies one base off it.

Synthetic TCR analog templates were spiked into each PCR to estimate absolute template abundance from read counts. The immunoSEQ assay was used to amplify TCRbeta CDR3 regions from genomic DNA with bias-controlled V and J gene primers. Sequencing of rearranged TCRbeta segments was performed at approximately 20X coverage. As for the original processing: Sequencing errors were corrected by clustering, and CDR3s were annotated against IMGT so that V, D and J genes could be assigned. Out-of-frame and stop-codon sequences were excluded, and only productive TCRbeta rearrangements were used in downstream analyses. Clonality was computed as one minus Shannon entropy normalized by the log of the number of unique productive sequences. Fisher's exact test with Benjamini-Hochberg correction, at a threshold of adjusted p below 0.01, was used to find clones that differed between time points or between blood and tumor. As stored in TCRdb, this immuneACCESS dataset retains in-frame rearrangements with V and J assigned. A fraction of the clones does not appear; measured against another copy, unresolved V genes explain less than half of the discrepancy, and the remainder lacks a known reason. Clonal size and the V and J genes are those of that table, whereas D and trimming came from the DNA. The sample contains tens of thousands of clones, 80% to 90% of them found a single time. The biggest ten clones account for more than 5% of the sample.

The clonotype originates from a man between 65 and 80 years old with urothelial cancer. Material: PBMCs, obtained around atezolizumab (anti-PD-L1) treatment. This sequence uses TRBV19 and TRBJ2-1; TRBD2 is perhaps the D gene, given 6 matching bases. The CDR3 amino acid sequence is: CASSMGGSGPYNEQFF. The nucleotide sequence is given as TGTGCCAGTAGTATGGGGGGTAGCGGACCCTACAATGAGCAGTTCTTC.